This T cell receptor (beta chain) was captured in a study of T cells in Graves' hyperthyroidism and ophthalmopathy. General observations from the study: Within blood appeared most thyroid clonotypes that had expanded above 0.001.

Amplified TCR beta CDR3 regions came from RNA transcripts. During a first-round RT-PCR of the TCR CDR3, the HTBI primer set was used. MiXCR, run by TCRdb on the multiplex PCR reads, gives a single entry per CDR3 protein. Among around 350,000 distinct CDR3 sequences, 13% to 15% were seen once, and the ten largest hold around 19%. This clonotype was seen at least ten times. Its cognate antigen is unknown. V lost 4 bases, J lost 1 base, and 8 bases stayed unmatched. CDR3 size: 17 residues. Germline CDR1 and CDR2: SGHNT and YENEEA. Criteria for exclusion of patients were uncontrolled infection, other autoimmune disease, pregnancy or lactation. Diagnoses were established using clinical symptoms, serum thyroxine and TRAb, thyroid ultrasound and orbital computed tomography. The PBMCs were taken from under 12 ml of fresh peripheral blood.

This receptor was taken from a woman aged 30 to 39 with Graves' ophthalmopathy. Input material: blood. J is TRBJ2-5 and V is TRBV11-3; 11 positions match TRBD2. The CDR3 loop is CASSSRLAGRTQETQYF. The DNA for the CDR3 is TGTGCCAGCAGCTCTCGACTAGCGGGGAGAACCCAAGAGACCCAGTACTTC. Full variable domain (outside the CDR3, taken from reference TRBV11-3 and TRBJ2-5): EAGVVQSPRYKIIEKKQPVAFWCNPISGHNTLYWYLQNLGQGPELLIRYENEEAVDDSQLPKDRFSAERLKGVDSTLKIQPAELGDSAVYLCASSSRLAGRTQETQYFGPGTRLLVL.